The 15 T cell receptor beta chains in this list originate from one sample, sequenced in a study of beta chain features in type 1 diabetes. Study results and limitations: Moderately but significantly shorter TCRB CDR3s were found in Type 1 diabetes patients in all four CD4+ subsets.

Antigens of these TCRs are unknown. The sequenced template was cDNA made from the entire isolated RNA. Repertoires were generated with immunoSEQ multiplex PCR, while TCRdb's copy carries only in-frame clones and drops some. This table holds 640,000 or so clones, about 14% found once. The sample was naive CD4+ T cells from blood. These receptors were taken from a man between 18 and 29 years old with type 1 diabetes.

The gene calls are TRBV5-1 and TRBJ2-3, with 8 bases matching TRBD2. The CDR3 totals 15 residues. Losses at the gene ends were 3 bases for V and 4 bases for J; bases not matched to a gene: 7. Germline loops: CDR1 SGHRS, CDR2 YFSETQ. The CDR3 protein is CASSYSGSGPDTQYF. DNA of the CDR3: TGCGCCAGCAGCTACAGCGGGAGTGGTCCAGATACGCAGTATTTT.

On this clone itself: A read error is likely, as this CDR3 ends without the conserved phenylalanine or tryptophan. No DNA is shown, since the ends of the CDR3 on it are uncertain; the CDR3 is the one TCRdb lists. The genes are TRBV7-9 and TRBJ2-7; TRBD2 was called by the table and not checked on the DNA. CDR1 is SEHNR, CDR2 FQNEAQ, per germline (reference sequence). The CDR3 length equals 12 residues, ends included. The chain's CDR3 is CASSRIAGGPRI.

J is TRBJ2-1 and V is TRBV7-3; D is perhaps TRBD1 or TRBD2 (6 bases each). V lost 2 bases and J 7 bases, leaving 15 bases between the germline ends. Germline CDR1 reads SGHTA; CDR2 reads FQGTGA. The CDR3 has 15 amino acids. The CDR3 DNA is TGTGCCAGCAGCTTATTCCACAGGGCGGGAAATGAGCAGTTCTTC. It specifies CASSLFHRAGNEQFF.

This clone occurred a few times. The chain links TRBV30 to TRBJ1-2; D not certain. V was clipped by 7 bases and J by 8 bases, with 11 bases between them. The CDR3 is made up of 10 amino acids. CDR1 and CDR2 from the germline V gene are GTSNPN and SVGIG (reference sequence). The CDR3: CAYSDGGYTF. The CDR3 DNA sequence: TGTGCCTACTCGGATGGGGGCTACACCTTC.

With regard to this clone: Other DNA sequences in this sample translate to the same CDR3. The V call is TRBV5-1, the J call TRBJ2-5, with D unclear. Trimming removed 0 bases from V and 5 bases from J, with 5 bases in between. The CDR3 sequence is 12 residues long. Looked up from germline, CDR1 is SGHRS and CDR2 is YFSETQ. The CDR3 reads CASSLDGETQYF. As DNA, the CDR3 is TGCGCCAGCAGCTTGGACGGCGAGACCCAGTACTTC. The entire variable domain, with the rest obtained from reference TRBV5-1 and TRBJ2-5, is as follows: KAGVTQTPRYLIKTRGQQVTLSCSPISGHRSVSWYQQTPGQGLQFLFEYFSETQRNKGNFPGRFSGRQFSNSRSEMNVSTLELGDSALYLCASSLDGETQYFGPGTRLLVL.

The V call is TRBV25-1, the J call TRBJ1-2; possible D gene TRBD1, 5 bases. From germline, CDR1 is MGHDK and CDR2 SYGVNS. This CDR3 region has 12 residues. V lost 3 bases to trimming and J lost 7 bases, with 9 bases between them. CDR3 DNA: TGTGCCAGCAGTGAGCCAGGGTTTGGCTACACCTTC. Its translation is CASSEPGFGYTF.

This clone was detected a few times. The rearrangement joins TRBV5-6 to TRBJ2-5; no firm D call. V gave up 2 bases and J gave up 3 bases, with 5 bases separating them. This CDR3 is built from 12 residues. CDR1 SGHDT and CDR2 YYEEEE come from the germline V gene. The CDR3 loop reads CASSFAEETQYF. CDR3 DNA: TGTGCCAGCAGCTTTGCGGAAGAGACCCAGTACTTC.

This clone was counted only a few times. This chain uses TRBV18 with TRBJ1-1, with TRBD1 as a possible D gene (5 bases). The CDR3 is 16 amino acids. Germline values: CDR1 KGHSH, CDR2 LQKENI. Trimming left V 6 bases short and J 0 bases short, with 17 bases between. CDR3 bases: TGTGCCAGCTCTTCTTTGCCCGGGACCCTGAACACTGAAGCTTTCTTT. It is translated as CASSSLPGTLNTEAFF.

This clone was counted a single time. The DNA of the CDR3 is TGTGCCTGGAGTGCCCCGGGGGGACCCCTCCACTTT. Protein: CAWSAPGGPLHF. This rearrangement joins TRBV30 to TRBJ1-6; possibly TRBD1 for D (5 bases). V was trimmed by 1 base and J by 12 bases, leaving 10 bases between them. Germline CDR1 is GTSNPN and CDR2 is SVGIG (reference sequence). CDR3 length: 12 amino acids. Using reference TRBV30 and TRBJ1-6 for the parts outside the CDR3, the full variable domain is SQTIHQWPATLVQPVGSPLSLECTVEGTSNPNLYWYRQAAGRGLQLLFYSVGIGQISSEVPQNLSASRPQDRQFILSSKKLLLSDSGFYLCAWSAPGGPLHFGNGTRLTVT.

This clone has more than one count but fewer than ten. In the same sample, other DNA sequences code for this CDR3. This chain uses TRBV4-1 with TRBJ1-1; tentative D call: TRBD1 (6 bases). The CDR3 covers 13 residues. Germline-derived CDR1 and CDR2 are MGHRA and YSYEKL. Trimming stripped 0 bases from V and 5 bases from J, with 7 bases between. CDR3 DNA: TGCGCCAGCAGCCAAGACAGGGGTACTGAAGCTTTCTTT. Translated: CASSQDRGTEAFF.

This rearrangement joins TRBV18 to TRBJ2-7; 11 bases match TRBD2. Trimming took 5 bases from V and 5 from J; bases not matched to a gene: 8. CDR3 size: 15 residues. Germline values: CDR1 KGHSH, CDR2 LQKENI. CDR3 bases: TGTGCCAGCTCAACTACTAGCGGGAGTCGGAACGAGCAGTACTTC. Its protein is CASSTTSGSRNEQYF.

V gene TRBV7-2 combines with J gene TRBJ2-7, with D unresolved. The CDR3 length is 17 residues. Germline V gene sequence: CDR1 SGHTA, CDR2 FQGNSA. Between the trimmed V and J ends, which lost 1 base and 5 bases, there was a span of 21 bases. As DNA, the CDR3 is TGTGCCAGCAGCTTAGTGAATTGGGGAACAGCCAGCGACGAGCAGTACTTC. Translating it yields CASSLVNWGTASDEQYF. Using reference TRBV7-2 and TRBJ2-7 for the parts outside the CDR3, the full variable domain is GAGVSQSPSNKVTEKGKDVELRCDPISGHTALYWYRQSLGQGLEFLIYFQGNSAPDKSGLPSDRFSAERTGGSVSTLTIQRTQQEDSAVYLCASSLVNWGTASDEQYFGPGTRLTVT.

This rearrangement joins TRBV9 to TRBJ2-7; TRBD1 is a possible D gene (6 bases). This CDR3 has 11 residues. Germline-derived CDR1 and CDR2 are SGDLS and YYNGEE. Trimming removed 3 bases from V and 5 bases from J, with 6 bases in between. For the CDR3, the DNA is TGTGCCAGCAGCGACAGGGACGAGCAGTACTTC. This codes for CASSDRDEQYF.

The chain recombines TRBV27 with TRBJ2-7; 7 bases are shared with TRBD1. The CDR3 is made up of 16 amino acids. Germline loops: CDR1 MNHEY, CDR2 SMNVEV (reference sequence). V was pared by 2 bases and J by 2 bases, with 9 bases of the junction left unmatched. CDR3 region: CASSLVSTGSPYEQYF. The CDR3 DNA follows: TGTGCCAGCAGTTTAGTCTCGACAGGGAGTCCCTACGAGCAGTACTTC.

Only a few counts were recorded for this clone. The chain has TRBV6-5 and TRBJ2-5, with 8 bases identical to TRBD1. V was clipped by 6 bases and J by 2 bases; unmatched bases: 8. Germline-derived CDR1 and CDR2 are MNHEY and SVGAGI. The CDR3 loop spans 15 amino acids. The CDR3 here is CASSPGGQGQETQYF. The CDR3 DNA reads TGTGCCAGCAGCCCAGGTGGACAGGGTCAAGAGACCCAGTACTTC.